These T cell receptor beta chains were read from a single sample in a study of CD8 T cells in ankylosing spondylitis. MiXCR, applied by TCRdb to the 5' RACE reads, yields one record per CDR3 protein. The sample shows about 250,000 distinct CDR3 sequences, 15% to 20% of them seen only once. The source material was blood, either unsorted or a sorted T cell fraction (not recorded which). These receptors were collected from a male donor with ankylosing spondylitis or in good health (not recorded which). Each CDR3 is given with its conserved first and last residue. A D gene is named only where the DNA matches it firmly. The size of a clone is reported for some rows only, either as once, few or many, or as a class for expanded clones.

TRBJ2-7,many,TRBV7-6,.,12,CASSSQDYEQYF,TGTGCCAGCAGCTCCCAGGACTACGAGCAGTACTTC
TRBJ2-7,few,TRBV4-2,.,12,CASSQGVGEQYF,TGTGCCAGCAGCCAAGGAGTGGGCGAGCAGTACTTC
TRBJ2-3,.,TRBV29-1,.,13,CSVVYLGPDTQYF,TGCAGCGTTGTCTACTTGGGACCAGATACGCAGTATTTT
TRBJ2-7,.,TRBV12-3/TRBV12-4,.,13,CASSHSVSYEQYF,TGTGCCAGCAGCCACTCGGTCTCCTACGAGCAGTACTTC
TRBJ2-3,many,TRBV10-3,.,14,CAISADIRPDTQYF,TGTGCCATCAGTGCGGACATCAGACCAGATACGCAGTATTTT
TRBJ1-5,.,TRBV20-1,.,15,CSATPLDGEAQPQHF,TGCAGTGCTACCCCTCTGGACGGGGAGGCTCAGCCCCAGCATTTT
TRBJ2-3,.,TRBV11-3,TRBD2,15,CASSSRTSGADTQYF,TGTGCCAGCAGCTCTAGGACTAGCGGCGCAGATACGCAGTATTTT
TRBJ2-6,.,TRBV6-6,.,12,CASRTGANVLTF,TGTGCCAGCAGAACTGGGGCCAACGTCCTGACTTTC
TRBJ2-3,many,TRBV20-1,.,15,CSARDYERGTDTQYF,TGCAGTGCTAGAGATTATGAGAGGGGTACAGATACGCAGTATTTT
TRBJ1-5,.,TRBV6-1,.,14,CASSGGDGNQPQHF,TGTGCCAGCAGCGGGGGAGATGGCAATCAGCCCCAGCATTTT
TRBJ2-1,few,TRBV5-6,TRBD2,16,CASSIGLAGGNNEQFF,TGTGCCAGCAGCATCGGACTAGCGGGAGGAAACAATGAGCAGTTCTTC
TRBJ2-1,few,TRBV4-1,.,13,CASSQGQTHEQFF,TGCGCCAGCAGCCAAGGCCAGACCCATGAGCAGTTCTTC
TRBJ2-1,.,TRBV29-1,TRBD2,13,CSVGLAGYNEQFF,TGCAGCGTAGGACTAGCGGGGTACAATGAGCAGTTCTTC
TRBJ2-7,few,TRBV12-3/TRBV12-4,TRBD1,13,CATFQTGMREQYF,TGTGCCACCTTTCAGACAGGGATGAGGGAGCAGTACTTC
TRBJ1-1,.,TRBV7-9,.,15,CASSLGGTGDTEAFF,TGTGCCAGCAGCTTAGGCGGGACGGGGGACACTGAAGCTTTCTTT
TRBJ2-7,.,TRBV9,.,15,CASSRRGGESYEQYF,TGTGCCAGCAGCCGAAGGGGGGGAGAGAGCTACGAGCAGTACTTC